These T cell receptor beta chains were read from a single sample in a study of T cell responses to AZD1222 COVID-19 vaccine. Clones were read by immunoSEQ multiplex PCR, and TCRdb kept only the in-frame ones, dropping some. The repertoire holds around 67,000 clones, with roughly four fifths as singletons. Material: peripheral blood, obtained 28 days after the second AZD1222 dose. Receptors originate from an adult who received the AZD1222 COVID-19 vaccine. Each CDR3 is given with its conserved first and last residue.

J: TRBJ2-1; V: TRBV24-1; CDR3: CATSDSGTSGMNEQFF
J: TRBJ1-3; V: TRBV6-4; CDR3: CASPPEGDGLSTIYF
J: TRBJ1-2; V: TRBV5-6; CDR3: CASSLEFGGGPYGYTF
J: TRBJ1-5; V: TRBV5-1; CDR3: CASSLAGVGNQPQHF
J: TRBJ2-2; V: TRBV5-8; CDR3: CASSLAGRNTGELFF
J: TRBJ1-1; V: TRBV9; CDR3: CASSPRTGGVRDTEAFF
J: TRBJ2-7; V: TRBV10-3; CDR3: CAITNHRGPRDEQYF
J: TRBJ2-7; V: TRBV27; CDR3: CASSLSVTSYEQYF
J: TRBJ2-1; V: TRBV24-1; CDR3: CATSPDRGGNEQFF
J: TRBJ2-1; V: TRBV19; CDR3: CASSRSPLGLDGHNEQFF
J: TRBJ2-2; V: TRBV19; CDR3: CASSVPRGSSNTGELFF
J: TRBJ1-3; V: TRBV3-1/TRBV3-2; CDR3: CASSPRDSGNTIYF
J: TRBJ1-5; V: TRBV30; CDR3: CAWSGSGNQPQHF
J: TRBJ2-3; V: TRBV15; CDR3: CATSREGGQGTSTDTQYF
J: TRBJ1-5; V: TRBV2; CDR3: CASNEGGVWQPQHF
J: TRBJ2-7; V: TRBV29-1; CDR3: CSVEEQGYEQYF
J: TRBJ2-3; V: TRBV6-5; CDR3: CASTQLPSEADTQYF
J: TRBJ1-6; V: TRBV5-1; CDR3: CASSSGGAVDSYNSPLHF
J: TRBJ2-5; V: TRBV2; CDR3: CASSEIPRGETQYF
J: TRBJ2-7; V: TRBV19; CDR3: CASSIEASGEQYF
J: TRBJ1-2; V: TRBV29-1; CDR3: CSVEDQRRGYGYTF
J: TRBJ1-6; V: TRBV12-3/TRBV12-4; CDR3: CASTQGADSPLHF
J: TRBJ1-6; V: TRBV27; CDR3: CASSLSVGGRAYRSPLHF
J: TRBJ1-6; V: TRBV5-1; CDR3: CASSLGDPYNSPLHF
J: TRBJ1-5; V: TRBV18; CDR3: CASSPIAWSGGFNQPQHF
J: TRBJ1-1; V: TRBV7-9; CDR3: CASSLSGGAAFF
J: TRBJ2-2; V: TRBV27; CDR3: CASTSLAGTIGELFF